The 16 T cell receptor beta chains presented below share a single source sample, sequenced in a study of T cell responses to AZD1222 COVID-19 vaccine. Produced via immunoSEQ multiplex PCR; TCRdb's table is partial and in-frame only. The table shows approximately 150,000 clones, with approximately 90% occurring only once. This material consisted of peripheral blood, taken 28 days after the second AZD1222 dose. These receptors all stem from an adult who received the AZD1222 COVID-19 vaccine.

The chain couples TRBV7-6 to TRBJ1-3; 7 bases line up with TRBD1. Germline V CDR1 and CDR2: SGHVS, FNYEAQ. Trimming took 1 base from V and 0 from J; bases not matched to a gene: 6. This CDR3 has 17 amino acids. The CDR3 DNA sequence: TGTGCCAGCAGCTTAGGGGGACAGCGTTACTCTGGAAACACCATATATTTT. As protein: CASSLGGQRYSGNTIYF.

The rearrangement uses TRBV28 and TRBJ2-5, with TRBD1 matching 9 bases. Germline CDR1 reads MDHEN; CDR2 reads SYDVKM. The CDR3 length is 16 residues. V shed 3 bases, J shed 3 bases, and the junction held 8 bases outside the gene matches. The CDR3 sequence is CASSFTTGGVEETQYF. Written as DNA, the CDR3 is TGTGCCAGCAGTTTTACGACAGGGGGAGTCGAAGAGACCCAGTACTTC.

The chain links TRBV2 to TRBJ2-3, with D perhaps TRBD1 (6 bases). The CDR3 consists of 15 residues. The germline V gene has CDR1 SNHLY and CDR2 FYNNEI. The V gene lost 7 bases and the J gene lost 2 bases, with 16 bases spanning the gap. This chain's CDR3 is CASTFYRDTTDTQYF. Written as DNA, the CDR3 is TGTGCCAGCACCTTTTACCGGGACACCACAGATACGCAGTATTTT. Complete variable domain (other parts from reference TRBV2 and TRBJ2-3): EPEVTQTPSHQVTQMGQEVILRCVPISNHLYFYWYRQILGQKVEFLVSFYNNEISEKSEIFDDQFSVERPDGSNFTLKIRSTKLEDSAMYFCASTFYRDTTDTQYFGPGTRLTVL.

The chain has TRBV4-2 and TRBJ1-3; D gene uncertain. Trimming pared 5 bases from V and 3 bases from J, leaving 8 bases between. CDR1 LGHNA and CDR2 YNFKEQ come from the germline V gene. The CDR3 is made up of 13 amino acids. This CDR3 reads CASSAGYGNTIYF. CDR3 DNA sequence: TGTGCCAGCAGCGCGGGTTATGGAAACACCATATATTTT.

This rearrangement joins TRBV2 to TRBJ1-3; unclear D gene. Trimming removed 6 bases from V and 4 bases from J, with 7 bases in between. Germline CDR1 reads SNHLY; CDR2 reads FYNNEI. The CDR3 contains 12 residues. This CDR3 is CASRIQGNTIYF. The DNA of the CDR3 is TGTGCCAGCAGAATACAGGGAAACACCATATATTTT.

The rearrangement joins TRBV6-1 to TRBJ1-3; D is unclear. Germline V gives CDR1 MNHNS, CDR2 SASEGT. Between the trimmed V and J ends, which lost 2 bases and 4 bases, there was a span of 18 bases. This CDR3 comprises 17 residues. CDR3 protein: CASSEYVGKPIGNTIYF. CDR3 nucleotide sequence: TGTGCCAGCAGTGAATACGTCGGGAAACCCATAGGAAACACCATATATTTT.

DNA of the CDR3: TGTGCCAGCAGTGTGGAGTCGTCTGGGGCCAACGTCCTGACTTTC. Its protein is CASSVESSGANVLTF. V and J are TRBV2 and TRBJ2-6; D gene unclear. CDR3 length: 15 residues. Germline V gives CDR1 SNHLY, CDR2 FYNNEI. V lost 4 bases and J lost 1, with 8 bases in between.

This chain uses TRBV5-4 with TRBJ2-7; 7 nucleotides line up with TRBD1. J lost 0 bases, V lost 3 bases, and 6 bases had no gene match. The CDR3 sequence is 15 residues long. In germline, CDR1 is SGHNT, CDR2 YYREEE (reference sequence). The CDR3 DNA is TGTGCCAGCAGCTGGGGGACAGAGAGCTCCTACGAGCAGTACTTC. It encodes CASSWGTESSYEQYF.

The V call is TRBV28, the J call TRBJ2-1, with TRBD2 matching 11 bases. Germline V gene data show CDR1 as MDHEN and CDR2 as SYDVKM. This CDR3 spans 16 amino acids. Trimming cost V 6 bases and J 4 bases; bases outside gene matches: 8. As DNA, the CDR3 is TGTGCCAGCAGACCCCCCGGGACTAGCGGTTACAATGAGCAGTTCTTC. Its translation is CASRPPGTSGYNEQFF.

Concerning this clone: In the same sample, other DNA sequences code for this CDR3. The V and J genes are TRBV9 and TRBJ2-3, with D perhaps TRBD2 (5 bases). V lost 0 bases, J lost 6 bases, and 11 bases lay in between. Germline V lookup: CDR1 SGDLS, CDR2 YYNGEE. The CDR3 sequence is 14 residues long. CDR3 nucleotide sequence: TGTGCCAGCAGCGTAGTTGGTAGGGAGGATACGCAGTATTTT. Amino acid sequence: CASSVVGREDTQYF.

The gene calls are TRBV18 and TRBJ1-5, with a possible D match to TRBD1 (5 bases). In germline, CDR1 is KGHSH, CDR2 LQKENI. V lost 4 bases and J lost 0, with 10 bases in between. There are 15 residues in the CDR3. The CDR3 region has the DNA TGTGCCAGCTCACTACTGGACAATAGCAATCAGCCCCAGCATTTT. Protein sequence: CASSLLDNSNQPQHF. Complete variable domain (other parts from reference TRBV18 and TRBJ1-5): NAGVMQNPRHLVRRRGQEARLRCSPMKGHSHVYWYRQLPEEGLKFMVYLQKENIIDESGMPKERFSAEFPKEGPSILRIQQVVRGDSAAYFCASSLLDNSNQPQHFGDGTRLSIL.

The chain employs TRBV4-3 and TRBJ2-7; D might be TRBD1 (5 bases). V was trimmed by 3 bases and J by 5 bases, leaving 23 bases between them. Looked up from germline, CDR1 is LGHNA and CDR2 is YSLEER. The CDR3 runs to 17 residues. The DNA of the CDR3 is TGCGCCAGCAGCCAGGCAACCCCTGGGGCAGGGTTGCACGAGCAGTACTTC. This gives the protein CASSQATPGAGLHEQYF.

This chain links TRBV14 with TRBJ2-7; possibly TRBD1 for D (6 bases). The CDR3 extends over 11 amino acids. Germline CDR1 SGHDN, CDR2 FVKESK. V was pared by 10 bases and J by 3 bases, with 10 bases between. This CDR3 reads CATHRDYEQYF. The DNA of the CDR3 is TGTGCCACCCACAGGGACTACGAGCAGTACTTC.

The gene calls are TRBV4-1 and TRBJ1-5, with D possibly being TRBD1 (6 bases). The CDR3 consists of 17 residues. V gave up 0 bases and J gave up 0 bases, with 12 bases separating them. Germline V gene data show CDR1 as MGHRA and CDR2 as YSYEKL. CDR3 nucleotides: TGCGCCAGCAGCCAAGAAAGACAGGACCATAGCAATCAGCCCCAGCATTTT. This translates into CASSQERQDHSNQPQHF.

This clone was counted a few times. The chain recombines TRBV7-3 with TRBJ2-2; D not resolved. The CDR3 runs 15 residues. Germline lookup yields CDR1 SGHTA and CDR2 FQGTGA. V lost 1 base, J lost 4 bases, and 10 bases lay in between. The CDR3 DNA reads as TGTGCCAGCAGCTTAAGGCCATTTGGCACCGGGGAGCTGTTTTTT. This encodes CASSLRPFGTGELFF.

The V call is TRBV9, the J call TRBJ2-1; the D call may be TRBD1 or TRBD2 (5 bases each). The germline V gene encodes CDR1 SGDLS and CDR2 YYNGEE. The V gene lost 0 bases and the J gene lost 2 bases, with 9 bases spanning the gap. This CDR3 contains 15 residues. The CDR3 is CASSVVTGPYNEQFF. Written as DNA, the CDR3 is TGTGCCAGCAGCGTAGTTACGGGGCCCTACAATGAGCAGTTCTTC.